This TCR beta chain comes out of a study of blood T cell repertoires in COVID-19. Study-wide background: Sites in the United States, Italy and Spain provided acute and convalescent COVID-19 samples. T cells, B-cell-depleted T cells, or PBMCs provided the cDNA or gDNA that served as material.

Method: immunoSEQ multiplex PCR; TCRdb's copy keeps in-frame clones and lacks some. The sample includes around 250,000 clones, around 84% of them seen just once. This CDR3 region has 16 residues. The germline V gene encodes CDR1 MNHEY and CDR2 SMNVEV (reference sequence). Trimming removed 6 bases from V and 3 bases from J, with 18 bases in between. The chain uses TRBV27 and TRBJ1-5; no clear D gene. The sequence derives from a woman aged 18 to 35 with acute or convalescent COVID-19. The source material was peripheral blood. This CDR3 reads CASSPTAWTNNQPQHF. The DNA of the CDR3 is TGTGCCAGCAGCCCTACAGCCTGGACTAACAATCAGCCCCAGCATTTT.